This T cell receptor (beta chain) was sequenced for a study of blood T cell repertoires in COVID-19. Study-level background: PBMCs, B-cell-depleted T cells, or T cells provided the cDNA or gDNA that made up the material.

The V segment lost 6 bases and the J segment 11 bases; nucleotides outside the gene matches: 15. Germline V lookup: CDR1 MDHEN, CDR2 SYDVKM. The CDR3 sequence is 15 residues long. TCRdb's table, derived via immunoSEQ multiplex PCR, lists solely in-frame clones and lacks some. Among roughly 27,000 clones listed, 75% to 95% were seen once. The chain links TRBV28 to TRBJ2-7; 11 bases are shared with TRBD1. The sequencing input was peripheral blood. This TCR was sampled from a human donor with active COVID-19. The donor label of this sample is uncertain. CDR3 loop: CASRRTGGLRGWEYF. The CDR3 bases are TGTGCCAGCAGGCGGACAGGGGGCTTAAGGGGGTGGGAGTACTTC.